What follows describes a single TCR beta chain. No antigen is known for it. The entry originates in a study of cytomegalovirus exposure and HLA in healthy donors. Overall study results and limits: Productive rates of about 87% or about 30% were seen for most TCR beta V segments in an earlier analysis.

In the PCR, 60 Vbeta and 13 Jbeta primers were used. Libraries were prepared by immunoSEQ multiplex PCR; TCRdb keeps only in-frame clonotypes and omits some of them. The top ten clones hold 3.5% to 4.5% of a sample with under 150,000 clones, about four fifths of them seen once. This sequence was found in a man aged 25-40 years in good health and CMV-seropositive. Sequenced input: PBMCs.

This chain's CDR3 is CASSPLAGGAETQYF. The DNA of the CDR3 is TGTGCCAGCAGTCCACTAGCGGGGGGGGCGGAGACCCAGTACTTC. V and J are TRBV6-1 and TRBJ2-5, with TRBD2 matching 13 bases. Germline assignment: CDR1 MNHNS and CDR2 SASEGT. The J segment lost 5 bases and the V segment lost 5 bases, leaving 5 bases of the junction unmatched. This CDR3 contains 15 residues.